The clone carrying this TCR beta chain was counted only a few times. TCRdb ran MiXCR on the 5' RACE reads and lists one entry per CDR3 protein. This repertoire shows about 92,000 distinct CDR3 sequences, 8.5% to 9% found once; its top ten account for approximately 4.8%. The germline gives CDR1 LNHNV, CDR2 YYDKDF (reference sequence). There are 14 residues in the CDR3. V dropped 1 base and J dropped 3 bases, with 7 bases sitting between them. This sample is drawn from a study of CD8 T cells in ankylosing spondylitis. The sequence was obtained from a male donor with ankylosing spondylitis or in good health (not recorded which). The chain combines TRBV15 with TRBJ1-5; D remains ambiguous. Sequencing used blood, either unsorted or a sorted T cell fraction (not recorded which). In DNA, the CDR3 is TGTGCCACCAGCAGAGCGGAGATCAATCAGCCCCAGCATTTT. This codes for CATSRAEINQPQHF.